One sample yielded the 24 T cell receptor beta chains listed below, sequenced in a study of blood T cell repertoires in COVID-19 (dated by TCRdb to 2018 to 2020). The library relied on the immunoSEQ multiplex PCR assay. TCRdb took this table from immuneACCESS and kept in-frame rearrangements with V and J called. Such tables lack part of the clones; where checked against another copy, unresolved V genes explain under half of the gap, and the rest is unexplained. The table for this sample lists a few hundred thousand clones; 85% to 90% of them were counted only once. Together, the top ten hold approximately 1% of the sample. Sample: PBMCs or T cells enriched from blood (not recorded which). The receptors come from a man between 18 and 35 years old who had recovered from COVID-19.

The gene calls are TRBV5-4 and TRBJ1-5; 10 bases are shared with TRBD1. This CDR3 is 19 amino acids long. Per the germline V gene, CDR1 is SGHNT and CDR2 is YYREEE (reference sequence). V dropped 3 bases and J dropped 6; count of bases not matched to a gene: 18. The CDR3 DNA sequence: TGTGCCAGCAGCTCCGACCTCAATGTTGGACAGGGGGTTATTCAGCCCCAGCATTTT. Protein product: CASSSDLNVGQGVIQPQHF.

This chain joins TRBV12-3 or TRBV12-4 and TRBJ1-6, with TRBD1 identical over 7 bases. J gave up 8 bases and V 2 bases, and 0 bases lay outside the gene matches. This CDR3 region has 13 residues. This CDR3 is CASSLQGDSPLHF. DNA for the CDR3: TGTGCCAGCAGTTTACAGGGGGATTCACCCCTCCACTTT.

V usage is TRBV6-5 and J usage is TRBJ2-1, with D possibly being TRBD2 (6 bases). The CDR3 contains 15 residues. Per the germline V gene, CDR1 is MNHEY and CDR2 is SVGAGI. The V end was cut by 0 bases, the J end by 8 bases, with 14 bases between. This CDR3 is CASSYSGGSGDEQFF. The CDR3, as DNA: TGTGCCAGCAGTTACTCTGGAGGGTCCGGGGATGAGCAGTTCTTC.

The rearrangement joins TRBV27 to TRBJ1-1; D gene ambiguous. The V gene's germline CDR1 is MNHEY and CDR2 SMNVEV (reference sequence). Trimming pared 5 bases from V and 6 bases from J, leaving 7 bases between. This CDR3 comprises 11 residues. CDR3 sequence reads: CASSHGAEAFF. The CDR3, as DNA: TGTGCCAGCAGTCACGGTGCTGAAGCTTTCTTT.

The chain carries TRBV9 and TRBJ2-7; 8 bases match TRBD1. The junction had 9 bases not matched to a gene; V was cut back by 4 bases and J by 3 bases. The CDR3 spans 15 residues. The V gene's germline CDR1 is SGDLS and CDR2 YYNGEE. The CDR3, as DNA: TGTGCCAGCAGCCCAAGGACAGGGACAAACTACGAGCAGTACTTC. It translates to CASSPRTGTNYEQYF.

The CDR3 DNA follows: TGTGCCAGCAGAATAAGGTCAGGGGCGGATTCACACAATGAGCAGTTCTTC. As protein: CASRIRSGADSHNEQFF. The chain carries TRBV28 and TRBJ2-1; D may be TRBD1 (6 bases). This CDR3 comprises 17 residues. The V gene lost 6 bases and the J gene lost 5 bases, with 23 bases spanning the gap. Germline values: CDR1 MDHEN, CDR2 SYDVKM.

This clone has a handful of counts. The chain joins TRBV14 to TRBJ1-2, with 9 positions matching TRBD1. Germline values: CDR1 SGHDN, CDR2 FVKESK. The V segment lost 1 base and the J segment 3 bases; nucleotides outside the gene matches: 6. This CDR3 is 16 amino acids long. CDR3 DNA: TGTGCCAGCAGCCAAGTCCAGACAGGGGGATACTATGGCTACACCTTC. Encoded protein: CASSQVQTGGYYGYTF. Variable domain in full (rest from reference TRBV14 and TRBJ1-2): EAGVTQFPSHSVIEKGQTVTLRCDPISGHDNLYWYRRVMGKEIKFLLHFVKESKQDESGMPNNRFLAERTGGTYSTLKVQPAELEDSGVYFCASSQVQTGGYYGYTFGSGTRLTVV.

The chain is built from TRBV19 and TRBJ1-2, with TRBD1 as a possible D gene (5 bases). Germline CDR1 reads LNHDA; CDR2 reads SQIVND (reference sequence). Trimming took off 5 bases at V and 7 bases at J, with 17 bases between the two ends. The CDR3 is 14 amino acids. The chain's CDR3 is CASSGAESRSGYTF. The DNA of the CDR3 is TGTGCCAGTAGTGGGGCGGAGTCACGGAGTGGCTACACCTTC.

The rearrangement joins TRBV3-1 (or the pseudogene TRBV3-2) to TRBJ1-5; D is unresolved. The CDR3 covers 15 residues. Germline-derived CDR1 and CDR2 are LGHDT and YNNKEL (reference sequence). Trimming left V 1 base short and J 5 bases short, with 12 bases between. In nucleotides, the CDR3 is TGTGCCAGCAGCCAAGGTTCGGCGGATCATCAGCCCCAGCATTTT. Translating it yields CASSQGSADHQPQHF.

This clone occurred a few times. The chain has TRBV19 and TRBJ1-2, with D perhaps matching TRBD1 (5 bases). Per the germline V gene, CDR1 is LNHDA and CDR2 is SQIVND (reference sequence). Trimming took 6 bases from V and 5 from J, leaving 10 bases between them. The CDR3 is 12 amino acids. CDR3 bases: TGTGCCAGTAGCTGGACATCGTATGGCTACACCTTC. As protein: CASSWTSYGYTF.

This clone has only one observation. The rearrangement uses TRBV19 and TRBJ1-3; no firm D call. Between the trimmed V and J ends, which lost 3 bases and 0 bases, there was a span of 12 bases. This CDR3 has 16 residues. Germline CDR1 LNHDA, CDR2 SQIVND (reference sequence). As DNA, the CDR3 is TGTGCCAGTAGTATTCCCGCAGCTAGCTCTGGAAACACCATATATTTT. Protein: CASSIPAASSGNTIYF.

V and J are TRBV10-3 and TRBJ2-2, with 9 bases fitting TRBD1. In germline, CDR1 is ENHRY, CDR2 SYGVKD. Unmatched junction bases numbered 9, after V lost 2 bases and J lost 5 bases. The CDR3 has 17 amino acids. The CDR3 loop reads CAISEPGTGIETGELFF. CDR3 nucleotide sequence: TGTGCCATCAGTGAGCCCGGGACAGGGATTGAAACCGGGGAGCTGTTTTTT.

The V call is TRBV7-9, the J call TRBJ1-1, with D perhaps matching TRBD1 (6 bases). Germline V gene sequence: CDR1 SEHNR, CDR2 FQNEAQ (reference sequence). There are 16 residues in the CDR3. Trimming removed 5 bases from V and 0 bases from J, with 16 bases in between. The CDR3 spells CASSPIPTGLNTEAFF. CDR3 DNA sequence: TGTGCCAGCAGCCCCATACCAACAGGGCTGAACACTGAAGCTTTCTTT.

The V and J genes are TRBV2 and TRBJ2-1; TRBD1 is a possible D gene (5 bases). The length of the CDR3 is 14 residues. Germline V CDR1 and CDR2: SNHLY, FYNNEI. Trimming took off 4 bases at V and 8 bases at J, with 15 bases between the two ends. The DNA for the CDR3 is TGTGCCAGCAGTGGGGGCAGAGAGGTCGATGAGCAGTTCTTC. Translation gives CASSGGREVDEQFF.

The chain carries TRBV5-1 and TRBJ1-4; no reliable D call. The V end was cut by 4 bases, the J end by 4 bases, with 14 bases between. This CDR3 is built from 15 residues. Germline V gives CDR1 SGHRS, CDR2 YFSETQ. The CDR3 DNA reads as TGCGCCAGCAGCCTGGGCACGGGGAATAATGAAAAACTGTTTTTT. It specifies CASSLGTGNNEKLFF.

The V and J genes are TRBV19 and TRBJ1-4; maybe TRBD1 (5 bases). Trimming removed 5 bases at V and 5 bases at J, with 15 bases between. CDR1 is LNHDA and CDR2 is SQIVND in the germline V gene (reference sequence). The CDR3 covers 15 residues. Here the CDR3 DNA reads TGTGCCAGTAGTGAGTCCGACAGTTTCAATGAAAAACTGTTTTTT. It translates to CASSESDSFNEKLFF.

The chain carries TRBV28 and TRBJ2-7, with TRBD2 identical over 8 bases. Germline V gene lookup returns CDR1 MDHEN and CDR2 SYDVKM. The CDR3 runs to 14 residues. The trim removed 3 bases at V and 4 bases at J, leaving 5 bases unmatched. This chain's CDR3 is CASSLSGGRYEQYF. CDR3 in DNA: TGTGCCAGCAGTTTGTCGGGAGGGAGGTACGAGCAGTACTTC.

The chain employs TRBV5-1 and TRBJ1-6; no definite D call. The CDR3 covers 13 residues. The V gene's germline CDR1 is SGHRS and CDR2 YFSETQ. The V gene lost 4 bases and the J gene lost 9 bases, with 11 bases spanning the gap. The CDR3 loop reads CASSPSDFSPLHF. In nucleotides, the CDR3 is TGCGCCAGCAGCCCGTCTGACTTTTCACCCCTCCACTTT.

The chain couples TRBV28 to TRBJ1-5; D perhaps matches TRBD1 (5 bases). The CDR3 covers 14 residues. Between the trimmed V and J ends, which lost 6 bases and 4 bases, there was a span of 13 bases. Germline V CDR1 and CDR2: MDHEN, SYDVKM. CDR3 loop: CASSPRARNQPQHF. CDR3 DNA sequence: TGTGCCAGCAGCCCCAGGGCCCGGAATCAGCCCCAGCATTTT.

This chain connects TRBV19 to TRBJ1-1, with D perhaps TRBD1 (6 bases). The germline V gene has CDR1 LNHDA and CDR2 SQIVND (reference sequence). The CDR3 covers 14 residues. V shed 3 bases and J shed 1 base, with 9 bases lying between them. The CDR3 DNA follows: TGTGCCAGTAGTATTGTGGGGGCGAACACTGAAGCTTTCTTT. Translating it yields CASSIVGANTEAFF.

CDR3 sequence: CASSTGGGGAFF. CDR3 bases: TGTGCCAGCAGTACAGGGGGCGGCGGAGCTTTCTTT. The rearrangement joins TRBV2 to TRBJ1-1; the match to TRBD1 covers 9 bases. The V gene end was trimmed by 5 bases and the J gene end by 10 bases; junction bases not matched to a gene: 5. CDR1 and CDR2 (germline): SNHLY, FYNNEI. The CDR3 runs to 12 residues.

This chain uses TRBV9 with TRBJ2-7, with D tentatively TRBD1 (5 bases). Germline CDR1 and CDR2: SGDLS and YYNGEE. The CDR3 is 16 amino acids. V shed 0 bases and J shed 3 bases, with 16 bases lying between them. The CDR3 spells CASSVGQGLGNYEQYF. As DNA, the CDR3 is TGTGCCAGCAGCGTAGGGCAGGGCCTAGGGAACTACGAGCAGTACTTC.

The chain carries TRBV2 and TRBJ1-2; D is perhaps TRBD1 (5 bases). Between the trimmed V and J ends, which lost 7 bases and 7 bases, there was a span of 16 bases. The CDR3 is 13 residues long. Germline V gene data show CDR1 as SNHLY and CDR2 as FYNNEI. The DNA of the CDR3 is TGTGCCAGCAACATGCTTAACAGGCTTGGCTACACCTTC. Translating it yields CASNMLNRLGYTF.

This clone has just one count. The chain is built from TRBV10-2 and TRBJ1-1; 7 bases are a match to TRBD1. The CDR3 length is 14 residues. Germline V lookup: CDR1 WSHSY, CDR2 SAAADI. J was trimmed by 6 bases and V by 3 bases; bases with no gene match: 7. As DNA, the CDR3 is TGCGCCAGCAGTGAATGGTTAGGGGGCCCTGAAGCTTTCTTT. Amino acids: CASSEWLGGPEAFF.